These 20 T cell receptor beta chains originate from one sample sequenced in a study of tumor-infiltrating lymphocytes in primary liver carcinoma. Reverse transcription of about 500 ng total RNA with a constant-region primer produced TCR beta cDNA. Three nested multiplex PCR rounds, a slightly modified ARM-PCR, produced the libraries for TCR beta. The study ran its first two PCR rounds for nine to ten cycles each, using TRBV1-TRBV30 forward primers and a C-beta reverse primer. TCRdb used MiXCR to reprocess the multiplex PCR reads, holding one entry per CDR3 protein. Of tens of thousands of distinct CDR3 sequences listed, roughly 70% are singletons. Each 20-30 mg portion of unsorted bulk tissue served as the source for co-extraction of RNA and DNA. The specimen sequenced was liver tumor tissue from sampling region 5. The sample's subset: tumor region T5, tumor centre. The receptors come from a man aged 35 to 55 with primary liver carcinoma and hepatitis B virus infection.

Concerning this clonotype itself: One junction end disagrees with the germline gene, perhaps due to a read error. The chain links TRBV4-1 to TRBJ2-1; D uncertain. The CDR3 runs 15 residues. Germline V gene lookup returns CDR1 MGHRA and CDR2 YSYEKL. The CDR3 DNA follows: TGCGTCAGCAGCCAAAGATCTGTGACCTACAATGAACAGTTCTTC. Its protein product is CVSSQRSVTYNEQFF.

V and J are TRBV11-2 and TRBJ2-6; 8 positions agree with TRBD1. This CDR3 comprises 18 residues. With 5 bases clipped from V and 1 base from J, the junction kept 10 bases outside the gene matches. From germline, CDR1 is SGHAT and CDR2 FQNNGV. The CDR3 nucleotides read TGTGCCAGCAGCCGATGGACAGGGTTTGTATCTGGGGCCAACGTCCTGACTTTC. Its protein product is CASSRWTGFVSGANVLTF.

A remark on this clonotype: Compared with germline, one end of the junction differs, possibly owing to a read error. The rearrangement joins TRBV11-2 to TRBJ2-1, with 14 bases matching TRBD2. CDR1 SGHAT and CDR2 FQNNGV come from the germline V gene. The CDR3 has 17 amino acids. The CDR3 nucleotides read TGTGCCAGCAACAGAGGGACTAGCGGGAGCCCCTACAATGAGCAGTTCTTT. It codes for CASNRGTSGSPYNEQFF.

About this clonotype itself: The conserved phenylalanine or tryptophan is not found at the CDR3 terminus, so this likely reflects a read error. V and J are TRBV4-1 and TRBJ2-1; 10 nucleotides match TRBD2. The CDR3 is 17 residues long. CDR1 is MGHRA, CDR2 YSYEKL, per germline. The CDR3 bases are TGCGCCAGCAGTCAAGGGCCCACTAGCGGGGACTACAATGAGCAGTTCTCC. Its protein product is CASSQGPTSGDYNEQFS.

Details on this clonotype: It is likely a read error, because the conserved phenylalanine at the end of the CDR3 is missing. The chain carries TRBV7-9 and TRBJ2-5; TRBD1 agrees at 7 bases. V dropped 9 bases and J dropped 3; count of bases not matched to a gene: 4. CDR1 is SEHNR, CDR2 FQNEAQ, per germline (reference sequence). The CDR3 length is 12 residues. The CDR3: CASSTGEETQYL. The CDR3 DNA follows: TGTGCCAGTAGCACAGGGGAAGAGACCCAGTACTTA.

Concerning this clonotype itself: Since a much larger clone is just one base distant, this may be a read error. The chain recombines TRBV7-9 with TRBJ2-1; D possibly corresponds to TRBD1 (6 bases). The CDR3 totals 16 residues. CDR1 SEHNR and CDR2 FQNEAQ come from the germline V gene (reference sequence). The CDR3 coding sequence is TGTACCAGCAGCTTAGGAGGCTGGGGGCAGACCAATGAGCAGTTCTTC. This codes for CTSSLGGWGQTNEQFF.

On this clonotype: This could be a read error, since a much larger clone is one nucleotide away. This chain connects TRBV28 to TRBJ2-7, with D perhaps matching TRBD2 (5 bases). Trimming left V 5 bases short and J 3 bases short, with 11 bases between. The CDR3 covers 13 residues. Germline V lookup: CDR1 MDHEN, CDR2 SYDVKM. As DNA, the CDR3 is TGTGCCAGCAGTCCGAGGGTCTTCTACGAGCAGTACTTC. Protein product: CASSPRVFYEQYF. Full variable domain (remainder filled in from reference TRBV28 and TRBJ2-7): DVKVTQSSRYLVKRTGEKVFLECVQDMDHENMFWYRQDPGLGLRLIYFSYDVKMKEKGDIPEGYSVSREKKERFSLILESASTNQTSMYLCASSPRVFYEQYFGPGTRLTVT.

Concerning this clonotype: One junction end disagrees with the germline gene, perhaps due to a read error. This chain uses TRBV11-2 with TRBJ2-1; TRBD2 agrees at 7 bases. CDR3 length equals 16 residues. Germline V gene sequence: CDR1 SGHAT, CDR2 FQNNGV. This CDR3 is CACSLSAGGRVNGQFF. In DNA form, the CDR3 reads TGTGCCTGCAGCTTATCGGCTGGGGGGAGGGTCAATGGGCAGTTCTTC.

This chain joins TRBV10-3 and TRBJ2-1; 11 bases are shared with TRBD2. The germline V gene encodes CDR1 ENHRY and CDR2 SYGVKD. Trimming cost V 4 bases and J 10 bases; bases outside gene matches: 3. This CDR3 is built from 13 residues. DNA for the CDR3: TGTGCCATCAGTGCATGGACTAGCGGGGAGCAGTTCTTC. Its translation is CAISAWTSGEQFF.

In regard to this clonotype: The germline gene is not matched at one end of the junction; a read error may be the cause. V usage is TRBV6-2 or TRBV6-3 and J usage is TRBJ2-7; 11 bases fit TRBD2. The germline CDR1 and CDR2 sequences are MNHEY and SVGEGT. This CDR3 has 15 amino acids. The CDR3 protein is CASSHTSGSSYKQYF. CDR3 in DNA: TGTGCCAGCAGTCACACTAGCGGGAGCTCCTACAAGCAGTACTTC.

On this clonotype: This may arise from a read error, as a much more abundant clone is one base away. The chain employs TRBV5-1 and TRBJ2-7; a possible D gene is TRBD2 (6 bases). CDR1 and CDR2 (germline): SGHRS, YFSETQ. The CDR3 is made up of 15 amino acids. The germline V and J ends were trimmed by 0 bases and 1 base, with 11 bases remaining between them. CDR3 nucleotide sequence: TGCGCCAGCAGCTTGGACCCTAGCGAGTCCTACGAGCAGTACTTC. It codes for CASSLDPSESYEQYF.

As concerns this clonotype: Being one base from a much bigger clone, this may be a read error. Since the CDR3 does not end with the conserved phenylalanine or tryptophan, this likely comes from a read error. The chain links TRBV25-1 to TRBJ1-1; D not resolved. V was pared by 5 bases and J by 5 bases, with 15 bases between. The germline CDR1 and CDR2 sequences are MGHDK and SYGVNS. There are 14 residues in the CDR3. The CDR3 loop is CASSSRTGPTEAFC. The CDR3 region has the DNA TGTGCCAGCAGTTCCCGGACCGGACCAACTGAAGCTTTCTGT.

With regard to this clonotype: The CDR3 does not end in the conserved phenylalanine or tryptophan, so this is likely a read error. V usage is TRBV12-3 or TRBV12-4 and J usage is TRBJ1-2; 8 bases fit TRBD1. CDR3 size: 14 residues. CDR3 nucleotides: TGTGTCAGCAGTTTTTTCGGACAGGGAGGAGGCTACACCTTA. Encoded protein: CVSSFFGQGGGYTL.

Comments on this clonotype: This may arise from a read error, as a much more abundant clone is one base away. The rearrangement joins TRBV27 to TRBJ2-1, with TRBD1 matching 10 bases. Germline values: CDR1 MNHEY, CDR2 SMNVEV (reference sequence). The CDR3 is 12 amino acids. J gave up 15 bases and V 7 bases, and 9 bases lay outside the gene matches. For the CDR3, the DNA is TGTGCCAGCACCACTGGGACAGGGGACCTGTTCTTC. It translates to CASTTGTGDLFF.

The chain has TRBV5-1 and TRBJ2-7, with TRBD1 as a possible D gene (5 bases). Germline CDR1 SGHRS, CDR2 YFSETQ. The CDR3 consists of 15 residues. Deletions cut 9 bases from V and 0 bases from J, with 19 bases between. CDR3 in amino acids: CAIIQSPTASYEQYV. CDR3 DNA: TGCGCCATCATCCAATCACCGACAGCCTCCTACGAGCAGTACGTC.

This clonotype was seen just once. A junction boundary mismatches the germline segment, possibly from a read error. This chain links TRBV10-3 with TRBJ2-3, with D possibly matching TRBD2 (6 bases). This CDR3 comprises 15 residues. In germline, CDR1 is ENHRY, CDR2 SYGVKD. As DNA, the CDR3 is TGTGTCATCAGTGATTCGGAAACTAGCACAGATATGCAGTATTTT. Translation gives CVISDSETSTDMQYF.

With respect to this clonotype: At one boundary the junction diverges from the germline segment, which might be a read error. The J gene is TRBJ2-1, the V gene TRBV11-2, with 12 bases matching TRBD2. The CDR3 consists of 16 residues. Germline V lookup: CDR1 SGHAT, CDR2 FQNNGV. The CDR3 coding sequence is TGTGACAGCAGCTATCGACTAGCGGGGGATTTCAATGAGCAGTTCTTC. As protein: CDSSYRLAGDFNEQFF.

This clonotype has ten or more counts. The chain uses TRBV5-5 and TRBJ1-5; D remains ambiguous. Germline CDR1 reads SGHKS; CDR2 reads YYEKEE (reference sequence). Trimming took 2 bases from V and 1 from J, leaving 13 bases between them. The CDR3 is 16 residues long. The CDR3 here is CASSFNGPGSNQPQHF. CDR3 nucleotide sequence: TGTGCCAGCAGCTTCAACGGCCCGGGGAGCAATCAGCCCCAGCATTTT.

This clonotype occurred many times. The V and J genes are TRBV5-1 and TRBJ2-7; TRBD2 might be the D (7 bases). Trimming left V 1 base short and J 5 bases short, with 16 bases between. This CDR3 is built from 15 residues. Per the germline V gene, CDR1 is SGHRS and CDR2 is YFSETQ. In DNA form, the CDR3 reads TGCGCCAGCAGCTTGCTGGGGGGGGCGCAGGACGAGCAGTACTTC. Its protein product is CASSLLGGAQDEQYF.

Turning to this clonotype: The final CDR3 position lacks the conserved phenylalanine or tryptophan, pointing to a likely read error. The chain carries TRBV6-5 and TRBJ1-3, with a possible D match to TRBD1 (5 bases). CDR1 MNHEY and CDR2 SVGAGI come from the germline V gene. The CDR3 spans 15 residues. CDR3 sequence (DNA): TGTGCCAGCAGTTCCGGGGCCAGCTCTGAAAACACCATATATCTT. Its translation: CASSSGASSENTIYL.